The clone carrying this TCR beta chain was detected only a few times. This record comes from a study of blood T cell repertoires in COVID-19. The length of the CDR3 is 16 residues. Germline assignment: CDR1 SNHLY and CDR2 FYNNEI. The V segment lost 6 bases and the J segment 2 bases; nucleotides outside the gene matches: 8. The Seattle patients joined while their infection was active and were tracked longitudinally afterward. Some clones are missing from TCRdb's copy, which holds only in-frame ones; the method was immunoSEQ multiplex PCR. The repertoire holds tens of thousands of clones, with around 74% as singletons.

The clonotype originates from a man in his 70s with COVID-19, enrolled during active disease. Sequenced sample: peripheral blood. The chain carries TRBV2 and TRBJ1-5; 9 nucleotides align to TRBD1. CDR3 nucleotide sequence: TGTGCCAGCAGCGCGACAGGGGGAGAAGGCAATCAGCCCCAGCATTTT. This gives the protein CASSATGGEGNQPQHF.